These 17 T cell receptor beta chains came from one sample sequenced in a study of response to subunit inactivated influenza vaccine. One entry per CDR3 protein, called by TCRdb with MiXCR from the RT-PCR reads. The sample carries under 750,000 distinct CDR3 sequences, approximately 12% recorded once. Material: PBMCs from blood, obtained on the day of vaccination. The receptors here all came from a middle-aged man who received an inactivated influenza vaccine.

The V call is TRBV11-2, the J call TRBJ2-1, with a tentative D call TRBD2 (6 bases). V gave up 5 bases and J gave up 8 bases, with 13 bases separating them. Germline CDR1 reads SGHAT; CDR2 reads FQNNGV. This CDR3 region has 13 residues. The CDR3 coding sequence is TGTGCCAGCAGCCTCACGGCGGGGCATGAGCAGTTCTTC. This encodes CASSLTAGHEQFF.

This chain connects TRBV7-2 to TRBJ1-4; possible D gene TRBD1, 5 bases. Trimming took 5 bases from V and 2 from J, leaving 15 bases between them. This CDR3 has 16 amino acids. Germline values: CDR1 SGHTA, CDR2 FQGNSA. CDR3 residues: CASSPGLLLTNEKLFF. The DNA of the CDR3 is TGTGCCAGCAGCCCGGGGCTTCTATTGACTAATGAAAAACTGTTTTTT.

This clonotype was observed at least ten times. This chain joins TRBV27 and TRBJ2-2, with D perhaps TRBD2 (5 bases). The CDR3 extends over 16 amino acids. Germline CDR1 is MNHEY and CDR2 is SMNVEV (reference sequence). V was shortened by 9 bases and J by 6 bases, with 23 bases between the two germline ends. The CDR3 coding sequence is TGTGCCAGTCAAAAAATCCAGTTCCTAGCTTCCGGGGAGCTGTTTTTT. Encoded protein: CASQKIQFLASGELFF.

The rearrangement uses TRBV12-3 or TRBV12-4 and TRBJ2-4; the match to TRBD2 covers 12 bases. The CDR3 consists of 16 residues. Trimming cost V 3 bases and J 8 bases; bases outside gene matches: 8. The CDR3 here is CASSFSSGGVLDIQYF. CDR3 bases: TGTGCCAGCAGTTTCTCTAGCGGGGGGGTTTTGGACATTCAGTACTTC.

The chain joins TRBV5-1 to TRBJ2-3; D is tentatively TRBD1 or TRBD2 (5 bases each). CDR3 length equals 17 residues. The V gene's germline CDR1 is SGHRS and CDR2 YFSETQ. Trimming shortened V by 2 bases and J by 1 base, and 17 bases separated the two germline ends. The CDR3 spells CASSFAGPGAGTDTQYF. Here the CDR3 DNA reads TGCGCCAGCAGCTTTGCTGGTCCCGGGGCCGGCACAGATACGCAGTATTTT.

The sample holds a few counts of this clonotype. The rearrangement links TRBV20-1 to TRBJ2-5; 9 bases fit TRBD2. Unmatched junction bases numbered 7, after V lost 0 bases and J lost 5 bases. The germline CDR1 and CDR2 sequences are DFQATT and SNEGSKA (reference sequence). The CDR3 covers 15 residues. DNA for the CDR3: TGCAGTGCTAGAGATAGTGGGACTAGCAAGGAGACCCAGTACTTC. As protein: CSARDSGTSKETQYF.

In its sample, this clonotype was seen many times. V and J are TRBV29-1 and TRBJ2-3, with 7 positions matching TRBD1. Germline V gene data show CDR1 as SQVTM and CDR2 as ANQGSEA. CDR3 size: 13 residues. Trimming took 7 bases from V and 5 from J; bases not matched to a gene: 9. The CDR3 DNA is TGCAGCGCCCAGACAGGGAATAGAGATACGCAGTATTTT. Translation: CSAQTGNRDTQYF.

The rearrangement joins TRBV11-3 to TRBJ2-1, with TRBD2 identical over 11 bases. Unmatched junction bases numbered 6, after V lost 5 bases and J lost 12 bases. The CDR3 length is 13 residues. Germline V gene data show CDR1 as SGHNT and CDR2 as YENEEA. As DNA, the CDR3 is TGTGCCAGCAGCCTAGGGACTAGCGGCCCGCAGTTCTTC. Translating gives CASSLGTSGPQFF.

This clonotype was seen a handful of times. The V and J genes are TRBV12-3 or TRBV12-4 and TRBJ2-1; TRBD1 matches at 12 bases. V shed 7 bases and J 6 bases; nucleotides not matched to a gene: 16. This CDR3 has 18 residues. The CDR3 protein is CASNPGQGADSITNEQFF. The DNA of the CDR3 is TGTGCCAGCAATCCGGGACAGGGGGCGGATAGTATCACCAATGAGCAGTTCTTC.

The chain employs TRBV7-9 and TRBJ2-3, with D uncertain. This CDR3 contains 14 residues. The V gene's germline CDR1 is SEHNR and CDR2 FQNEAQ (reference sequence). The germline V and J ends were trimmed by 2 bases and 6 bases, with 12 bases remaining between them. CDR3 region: CASSLTGSWDTQYF. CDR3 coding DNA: TGTGCCAGCAGCTTAACTGGGTCTTGGGATACGCAGTATTTT.

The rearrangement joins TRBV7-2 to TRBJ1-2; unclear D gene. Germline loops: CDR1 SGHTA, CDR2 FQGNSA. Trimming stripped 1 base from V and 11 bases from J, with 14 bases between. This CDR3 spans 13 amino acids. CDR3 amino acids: CASSLVGQPIYTF. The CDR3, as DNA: TGTGCCAGCAGCTTAGTAGGGCAGCCCATATACACCTTC.

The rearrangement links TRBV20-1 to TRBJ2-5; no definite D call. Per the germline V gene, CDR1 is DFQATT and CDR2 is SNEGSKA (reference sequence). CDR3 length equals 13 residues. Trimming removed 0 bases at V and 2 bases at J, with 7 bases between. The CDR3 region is CSARDANQETQYF. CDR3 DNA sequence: TGCAGTGCTAGAGACGCGAATCAAGAGACCCAGTACTTC.

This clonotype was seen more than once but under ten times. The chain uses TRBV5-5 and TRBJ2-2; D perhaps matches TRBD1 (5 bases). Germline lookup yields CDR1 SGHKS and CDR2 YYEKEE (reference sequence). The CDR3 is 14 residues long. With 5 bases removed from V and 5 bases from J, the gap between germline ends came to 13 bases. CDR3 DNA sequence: TGTGCCAGCAGTTCAACCCCAGGGACCGGGGAGCTGTTTTTT. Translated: CASSSTPGTGELFF.

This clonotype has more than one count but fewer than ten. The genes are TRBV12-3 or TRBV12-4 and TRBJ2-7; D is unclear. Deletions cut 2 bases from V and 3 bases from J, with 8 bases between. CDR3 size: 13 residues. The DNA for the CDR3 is TGTGCCAGCAGTTTATTAGGTCTCTACGAGCAGTACTTC. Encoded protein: CASSLLGLYEQYF.

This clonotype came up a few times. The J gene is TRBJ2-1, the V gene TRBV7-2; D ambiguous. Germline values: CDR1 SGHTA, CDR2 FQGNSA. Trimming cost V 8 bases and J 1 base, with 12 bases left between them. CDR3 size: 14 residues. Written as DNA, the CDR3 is TGTGCCAGCCTCCCAGCTCCTTCCTACAATGAGCAGTTCTTC. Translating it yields CASLPAPSYNEQFF.

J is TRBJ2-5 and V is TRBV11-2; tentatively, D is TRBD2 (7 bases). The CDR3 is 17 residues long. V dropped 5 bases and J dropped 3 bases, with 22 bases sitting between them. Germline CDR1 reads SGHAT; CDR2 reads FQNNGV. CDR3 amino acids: CASSQAGTGHFKETQYF. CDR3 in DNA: TGTGCCAGCAGCCAAGCGGGAACGGGACACTTCAAAGAGACCCAGTACTTC.

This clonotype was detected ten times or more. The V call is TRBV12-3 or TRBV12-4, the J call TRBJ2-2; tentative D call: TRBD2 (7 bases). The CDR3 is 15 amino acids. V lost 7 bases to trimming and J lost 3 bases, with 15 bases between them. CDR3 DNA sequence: TGTGCCAGCAAAGGGGGGGCGCAGGACACCGGGGAGCTGTTTTTT. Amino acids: CASKGGAQDTGELFF.